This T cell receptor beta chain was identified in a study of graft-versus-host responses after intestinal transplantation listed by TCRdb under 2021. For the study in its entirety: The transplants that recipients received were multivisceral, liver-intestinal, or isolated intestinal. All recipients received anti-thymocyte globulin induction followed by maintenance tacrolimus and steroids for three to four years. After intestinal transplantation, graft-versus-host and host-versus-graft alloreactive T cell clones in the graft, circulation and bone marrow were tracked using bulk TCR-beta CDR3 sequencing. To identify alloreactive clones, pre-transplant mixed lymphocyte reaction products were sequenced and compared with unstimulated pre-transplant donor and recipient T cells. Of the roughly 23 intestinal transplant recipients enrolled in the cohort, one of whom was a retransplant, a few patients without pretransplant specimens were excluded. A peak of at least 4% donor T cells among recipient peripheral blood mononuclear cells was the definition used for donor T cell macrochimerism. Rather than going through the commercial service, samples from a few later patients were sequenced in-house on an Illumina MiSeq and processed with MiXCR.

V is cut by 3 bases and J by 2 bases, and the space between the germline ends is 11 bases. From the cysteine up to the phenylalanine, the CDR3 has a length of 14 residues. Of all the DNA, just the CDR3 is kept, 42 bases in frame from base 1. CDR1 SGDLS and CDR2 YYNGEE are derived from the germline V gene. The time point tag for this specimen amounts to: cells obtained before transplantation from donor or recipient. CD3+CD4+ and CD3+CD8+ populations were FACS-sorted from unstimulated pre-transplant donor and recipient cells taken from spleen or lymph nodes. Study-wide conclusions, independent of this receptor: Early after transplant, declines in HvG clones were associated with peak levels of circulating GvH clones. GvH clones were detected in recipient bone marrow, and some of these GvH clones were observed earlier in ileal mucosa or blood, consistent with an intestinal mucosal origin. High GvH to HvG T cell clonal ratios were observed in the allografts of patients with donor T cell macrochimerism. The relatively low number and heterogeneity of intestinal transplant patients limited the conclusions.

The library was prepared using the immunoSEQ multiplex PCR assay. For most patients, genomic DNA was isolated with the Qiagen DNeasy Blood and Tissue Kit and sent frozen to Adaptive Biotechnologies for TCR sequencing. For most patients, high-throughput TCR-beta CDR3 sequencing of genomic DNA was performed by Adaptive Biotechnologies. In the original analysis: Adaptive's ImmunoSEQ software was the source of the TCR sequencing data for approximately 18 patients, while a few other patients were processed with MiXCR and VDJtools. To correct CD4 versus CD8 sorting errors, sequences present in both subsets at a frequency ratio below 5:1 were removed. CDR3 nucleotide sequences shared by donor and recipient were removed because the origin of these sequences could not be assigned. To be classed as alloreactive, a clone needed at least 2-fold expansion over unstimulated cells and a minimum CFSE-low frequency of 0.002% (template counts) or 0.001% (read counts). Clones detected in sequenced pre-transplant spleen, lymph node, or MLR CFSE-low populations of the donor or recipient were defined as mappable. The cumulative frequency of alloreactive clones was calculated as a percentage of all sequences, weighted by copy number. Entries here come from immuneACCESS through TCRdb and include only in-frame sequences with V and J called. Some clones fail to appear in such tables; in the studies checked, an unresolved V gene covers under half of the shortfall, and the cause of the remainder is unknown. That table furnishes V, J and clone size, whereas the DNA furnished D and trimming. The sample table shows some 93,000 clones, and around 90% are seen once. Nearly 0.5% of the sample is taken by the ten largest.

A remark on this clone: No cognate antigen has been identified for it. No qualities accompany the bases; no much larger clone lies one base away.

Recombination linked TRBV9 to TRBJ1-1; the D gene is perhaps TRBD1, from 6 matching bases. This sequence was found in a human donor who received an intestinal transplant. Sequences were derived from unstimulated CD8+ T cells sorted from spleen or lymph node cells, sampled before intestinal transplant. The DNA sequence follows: TGTGCCAGCAGCGAGACAGGCCATAACACTGAAGCTTTCTTT. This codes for CASSETGHNTEAFF.